Listed below are T cell receptor beta chains from one sample, sequenced in a study of blood T cell repertoires in COVID-19. Repertoires were generated with immunoSEQ multiplex PCR, while TCRdb's copy carries only in-frame clones and drops some. The profile shows about 160,000 clones, roughly 80% of them singletons. The source material was peripheral blood. Receptors were obtained from a man aged 65 to 85 with acute or convalescent COVID-19. CDR3s include the opening cysteine and the closing phenylalanine or tryptophan. Fields, in order: V gene, clone size, D gene, J gene, CDR3 DNA, CDR3 protein. The D gene is left open where the match is weak. Size values are once, few and many counts, or a class for expanded clones, and some rows have none.

v_gene: TRBV6-5
abundance: NA
d_gene: NA
j_gene: TRBJ1-1
CDR3nt: TGTGCCAGCAGTTACCAGGAATCGAACACTGAAGCTTTCTTT
CDR3aa: CASSYQESNTEAFF

v_gene: TRBV28
abundance: few
d_gene: TRBD1
j_gene: TRBJ2-5
CDR3nt: TGTGCCAGCAGTTCTATCAGGGGGCGGGAGACCCAGTACTTC
CDR3aa: CASSSIRGRETQYF

v_gene: TRBV12-3/TRBV12-4
abundance: NA
d_gene: NA
j_gene: TRBJ1-2
CDR3nt: TGTGCCAGCAGTTTAGCCCTGCGTGGCTACACCTTC
CDR3aa: CASSLALRGYTF

v_gene: TRBV5-1
abundance: NA
d_gene: TRBD2
j_gene: TRBJ2-2
CDR3nt: TGCGCCAGCAGCTTGAGGTCTCAGCGGGGGCCCACTAACACCGGGGAGCTGTTTTTT
CDR3aa: CASSLRSQRGPTNTGELFF

v_gene: TRBV2
abundance: NA
d_gene: NA
j_gene: TRBJ1-2
CDR3nt: TGTGCCAGCAGTGAAGGGAGAGATGGCTACACCTTC
CDR3aa: CASSEGRDGYTF

v_gene: TRBV7-2
abundance: NA
d_gene: NA
j_gene: TRBJ2-1
CDR3nt: TGTGCCAGCAGCTCCCGCGTGCGAGTTAGTGAGCAGTTCTTC
CDR3aa: CASSSRVRVSEQFF

v_gene: TRBV5-4
abundance: NA
d_gene: NA
j_gene: TRBJ2-5
CDR3nt: TGTGCCAGCAGCTTGCAACGGGGGGAGACCCAGTACTTC
CDR3aa: CASSLQRGETQYF

v_gene: TRBV30
abundance: NA
d_gene: NA
j_gene: TRBJ2-1
CDR3nt: TGTGCCTGGAGTCAGGGCCCCGGGAGGCAGTTCTTC
CDR3aa: CAWSQGPGRQFF

v_gene: TRBV6-5
abundance: NA
d_gene: NA
j_gene: TRBJ2-4
CDR3nt: TGTGCCAGCAGTTATGAGGGTTTAGACATTCAGTACTTC
CDR3aa: CASSYEGLDIQYF

v_gene: TRBV5-1
abundance: NA
d_gene: TRBD2
j_gene: TRBJ2-1
CDR3nt: TGCGCCAGCAGCTCCCTAGCGGGGAAAGACAATGAGCAGTTCTTC
CDR3aa: CASSSLAGKDNEQFF

v_gene: TRBV27
abundance: few
d_gene: NA
j_gene: TRBJ1-5
CDR3nt: TGTGCCAGCAGTACTATAGGAGTTAGCAATCAGCCCCAGCATTTT
CDR3aa: CASSTIGVSNQPQHF

v_gene: TRBV11-2
abundance: NA
d_gene: TRBD1
j_gene: TRBJ2-7
CDR3nt: TGTGCCAGCAGCGCCGGGACAGGGCGTAACTACGAGCAGTACTTC
CDR3aa: CASSAGTGRNYEQYF

v_gene: TRBV7-2
abundance: NA
d_gene: NA
j_gene: TRBJ1-1
CDR3nt: TGTGCCAGCAGCTTGGGGCCGGCTAACACTGAAGCTTTCTTT
CDR3aa: CASSLGPANTEAFF

v_gene: TRBV7-9
abundance: NA
d_gene: NA
j_gene: TRBJ2-3
CDR3nt: TGTGCCAGCAGCCTAATGACGGAGACGCAGTATTTT
CDR3aa: CASSLMTETQYF

v_gene: TRBV9
abundance: NA
d_gene: TRBD2
j_gene: TRBJ2-3
CDR3nt: TGTGCCAGCAGCGAGGGAGGGGGCACAGATACGCAGTATTTT
CDR3aa: CASSEGGGTDTQYF

v_gene: TRBV9
abundance: NA
d_gene: TRBD2
j_gene: TRBJ2-5
CDR3nt: TGTGCCAGCAGCCCCCGGACTAGCGGGGGCGCCCAGTACTTC
CDR3aa: CASSPRTSGGAQYF

v_gene: TRBV5-1
abundance: few
d_gene: NA
j_gene: TRBJ2-3
CDR3nt: TGCGCCAGCAGCTTGTTGGGACTGGGCACAGATACGCAGTATTTT
CDR3aa: CASSLLGLGTDTQYF

v_gene: TRBV7-2
abundance: NA
d_gene: TRBD2
j_gene: TRBJ2-1
CDR3nt: TGTGCCAGCAGCTGGGGACTAGCAGGTGAGCAGTTCTTC
CDR3aa: CASSWGLAGEQFF

v_gene: TRBV7-8
abundance: NA
d_gene: NA
j_gene: TRBJ2-5
CDR3nt: TGTGCCAGCAGACCAACCGGGACACAAAACCAAGAGACCCAGTACTTC
CDR3aa: CASRPTGTQNQETQYF

v_gene: TRBV6-5
abundance: once
d_gene: NA
j_gene: TRBJ1-1
CDR3nt: TGTGCCAGCAGTTATCTCCAGGACACTGAAGCTTTCTTT
CDR3aa: CASSYLQDTEAFF

v_gene: TRBV29-1
abundance: NA
d_gene: TRBD1
j_gene: TRBJ2-7
CDR3nt: TGCAGCGTTCCGGGACAGGGATTCGACGAGCAGTACTTC
CDR3aa: CSVPGQGFDEQYF

v_gene: TRBV5-8
abundance: NA
d_gene: TRBD1
j_gene: TRBJ2-3
CDR3nt: TGTGCCAGCAGAAAGACAGGGTCAGATACGCAGTATTTT
CDR3aa: CASRKTGSDTQYF

v_gene: TRBV24-1
abundance: NA
d_gene: TRBD2
j_gene: TRBJ2-2
CDR3nt: TGTGCCACCAGTGATTCCACTAGCGGCGCCGGGGAGCTGTTTTTT
CDR3aa: CATSDSTSGAGELFF

v_gene: TRBV5-1
abundance: few
d_gene: TRBD1
j_gene: TRBJ2-3
CDR3nt: TGCGCCAGCAGCCCCACAGGGGCCAGCACAGATACGCAGTATTTT
CDR3aa: CASSPTGASTDTQYF

v_gene: TRBV7-2
abundance: NA
d_gene: NA
j_gene: TRBJ1-4
CDR3nt: TGTGCCAGCAGCTTAGTCCCAGGCGCAACTAATGAAAAACTGTTTTTT
CDR3aa: CASSLVPGATNEKLFF

v_gene: TRBV11-2
abundance: NA
d_gene: NA
j_gene: TRBJ2-3
CDR3nt: TGTGCCAGCAGCTTACAATCAATACCAGGGGCAGATACGCAGTATTTT
CDR3aa: CASSLQSIPGADTQYF

v_gene: TRBV15
abundance: NA
d_gene: NA
j_gene: TRBJ2-3
CDR3nt: TGTGCCACCAGCAGTATCTGGGGCGGACCTAGCACAGATACGCAGTATTTT
CDR3aa: CATSSIWGGPSTDTQYF

v_gene: TRBV5-1
abundance: NA
d_gene: NA
j_gene: TRBJ1-1
CDR3nt: TGCGCCAGCAGATGGAACAGCAACACTGAAGCTTTCTTT
CDR3aa: CASRWNSNTEAFF

v_gene: TRBV7-8
abundance: few
d_gene: NA
j_gene: TRBJ2-7
CDR3nt: TGTGCCAGCAGCTTCGACAGAAACTCCTACGAGCAGTACTTC
CDR3aa: CASSFDRNSYEQYF

v_gene: TRBV7-2
abundance: few
d_gene: NA
j_gene: TRBJ2-3
CDR3nt: TGTGCCAGCAGCTTAGACGGGACTAGCACAGATACGCAGTATTTT
CDR3aa: CASSLDGTSTDTQYF

v_gene: TRBV27
abundance: NA
d_gene: TRBD1
j_gene: TRBJ2-7
CDR3nt: TGTGCCAGCAGTTCTAAGGTAGGGACAGGGGTATACGAGCAGTACTTC
CDR3aa: CASSSKVGTGVYEQYF

v_gene: TRBV29-1
abundance: NA
d_gene: NA
j_gene: TRBJ2-7
CDR3nt: TGCAGCGTTGAAGATAAGGAGGAGTCAGGGGAGATTTGGGGAAGCGAGCAGTACTTC
CDR3aa: CSVEDKEESGEIWGSEQYF

v_gene: TRBV6-5
abundance: NA
d_gene: NA
j_gene: TRBJ2-5
CDR3nt: TGTGCCAGCAGCAACGGGGGCCAAGAGACCCAGTACTTC
CDR3aa: CASSNGGQETQYF

v_gene: TRBV9
abundance: NA
d_gene: TRBD2
j_gene: TRBJ2-3
CDR3nt: TGTGCCAGCAGCGGGACTAGCACGCAGTATTTT
CDR3aa: CASSGTSTQYF

v_gene: TRBV6-5
abundance: NA
d_gene: NA
j_gene: TRBJ1-1
CDR3nt: TGTGCCAGCAGTTACGGGGGGGGCGACACTGAAGCTTTCTTT
CDR3aa: CASSYGGGDTEAFF

v_gene: TRBV28
abundance: NA
d_gene: TRBD1
j_gene: TRBJ2-3
CDR3nt: TGTGCCAGCAGTTCCTCCCGACAGGGGCGAGATACGCAGTATTTT
CDR3aa: CASSSSRQGRDTQYF

v_gene: TRBV3-1/TRBV3-2
abundance: NA
d_gene: TRBD1
j_gene: TRBJ2-7
CDR3nt: TGTGCCAGCAGCCAAGCCCCTTGGACAGGGAGGAACGAGCAGTACTTC
CDR3aa: CASSQAPWTGRNEQYF

v_gene: TRBV5-5
abundance: NA
d_gene: TRBD2
j_gene: TRBJ2-1
CDR3nt: TGTGCCAGCAGCGGGGTGGTCGCTAGCGGGAGGCCGGGTGAGCAGTTCTTC
CDR3aa: CASSGVVASGRPGEQFF

v_gene: TRBV7-2
abundance: NA
d_gene: TRBD1
j_gene: TRBJ1-1
CDR3nt: TGTGCCAGCAGTACGCAGGGGGACACTGAAGCTTTCTTT
CDR3aa: CASSTQGDTEAFF

v_gene: TRBV3-1/TRBV3-2
abundance: NA
d_gene: NA
j_gene: TRBJ1-1
CDR3nt: TGTGCCAGCAGCCAAGAAAGGGGGTGGACTGAAGCTTTCTTT
CDR3aa: CASSQERGWTEAFF

v_gene: TRBV9
abundance: NA
d_gene: TRBD1
j_gene: TRBJ2-2
CDR3nt: TGTGCCAGCAGCGTAGAAGTGCGACAGGGCTCCGGGGAGCTGTTTTTT
CDR3aa: CASSVEVRQGSGELFF

v_gene: TRBV30
abundance: NA
d_gene: NA
j_gene: TRBJ1-1
CDR3nt: TGTGCCTGGAGTCGCCCTCCACAGAACACTGAAGCTTTCTTT
CDR3aa: CAWSRPPQNTEAFF

v_gene: TRBV9
abundance: NA
d_gene: NA
j_gene: TRBJ1-1
CDR3nt: TGTGCCAGCAGCGTAGACAGGGTTGGCACTGAAGCTTTCTTT
CDR3aa: CASSVDRVGTEAFF

v_gene: TRBV11-2
abundance: NA
d_gene: NA
j_gene: TRBJ1-1
CDR3nt: TGTGCCAGCAGCTTAGTCCCCCAGGGTAGCACTGAAGCTTTCTTT
CDR3aa: CASSLVPQGSTEAFF